These T cell receptor beta chains were read from a single sample in a study of OX40 agonist ivuxolimab in advanced cancers. Repertoires were generated with immunoSEQ multiplex PCR, while TCRdb's copy carries only in-frame clones and drops some. The sample lists about 80,000 clones; approximately 91% were seen once. This specimen consisted of CD4+ or CD8+ T cells sorted from blood, obtained in a trial of the OX40 agonist ivuxolimab. These receptors all stem from an adult with an advanced solid tumor such as melanoma, head and neck, liver or kidney cancer. CDR3s include the opening cysteine and the closing phenylalanine or tryptophan. Each record gives: V gene, J gene, D gene, clone size, CDR3 protein, CDR3 DNA. D genes are given only for firm matches. Size is omitted from some rows. Given values are once, few, many or a class for expanded clones.

TRBV7-2	TRBJ2-5	TRBD2	.	CASRLAGGPQETQYF	TGTGCCAGCAGACTAGCGGGAGGGCCTCAAGAGACCCAGTACTTC
TRBV5-1	TRBJ2-1	TRBD1	.	CASSGRDRGGEQFF	TGCGCCAGCAGCGGCCGGGACAGGGGGGGTGAGCAGTTCTTC
TRBV6-5	TRBJ1-5	.	.	CASSHRADSNQPQHF	TGTGCCAGCAGCCACCGGGCAGATAGCAATCAGCCCCAGCATTTT
TRBV5-1	TRBJ1-2	.	.	CASSPGEGNLYGYTF	TGCGCCAGCAGTCCGGGGGAGGGAAACCTCTATGGCTACACCTTC
TRBV28	TRBJ2-7	TRBD2	.	CASSLAALGGNEQYF	TGTGCCAGCAGTCTCGCGGCACTGGGGGGGAACGAGCAGTACTTC
TRBV5-4	TRBJ2-1	TRBD2	.	CASSGLAGVNEQFF	TGTGCCAGCAGTGGACTAGCGGGAGTCAATGAGCAGTTCTTC
TRBV25-1	TRBJ2-2	.	.	CASRSGTGNTGELFF	TGTGCCAGCAGATCCGGAACAGGGAACACCGGGGAGCTGTTTTTT
TRBV5-8	TRBJ1-1	.	once	CASSAGPRDTEAFF	TGTGCCAGCAGCGCGGGACCTAGGGACACTGAAGCTTTCTTT
TRBV19	TRBJ2-4	TRBD1	.	CASRLRGQAFWYF	TGTGCCAGTCGTTTACGCGGACAGGCGTTCTGGTACTTC
TRBV15	TRBJ2-7	.	.	CATSRDLGSSYEQYF	TGTGCCACCAGCAGAGATCTCGGCTCGTCCTACGAGCAGTACTTC
TRBV13	TRBJ2-7	.	once	CASSSLGPAGSYEQYF	TGTGCCAGCAGTTCCCTAGGTCCCGCAGGCTCCTACGAGCAGTACTTC
TRBV20-1	TRBJ2-5	.	.	CSARFQETQYF	TGCAGTGCTCGATTCCAAGAGACCCAGTACTTC
TRBV14	TRBJ2-3	.	once	CASSSSVGLSTDTQYF	TGTGCCAGCAGCTCCTCCGTAGGGCTTAGCACAGATACGCAGTATTTT
TRBV9	TRBJ2-1	TRBD2	.	CASSVAGDYYNEQFF	TGTGCCAGCAGCGTAGCGGGGGACTACTACAATGAGCAGTTCTTC
TRBV14	TRBJ1-3	.	.	CASNPPAGSDWGAGKGYGNTIYF	TGTGCCAGCAACCCGCCAGCCGGATCCGATTGGGGAGCGGGCAAGGGCTATGGAAACACCATATATTTT
TRBV9	TRBJ1-4	.	.	CASSVSGSSEKLFF	TGTGCCAGCAGCGTATCAGGGTCAAGTGAAAAACTGTTTTTT
TRBV7-6	TRBJ1-1	.	.	CASSNTEAFF	TGTGCCAGCAGTAACACTGAAGCTTTCTTT
TRBV5-3	TRBJ2-7	TRBD1	.	CARSLKAGGNHEQYF	TGTGCCAGAAGCTTGAAGGCAGGGGGCAACCACGAGCAGTACTTC
TRBV6-5	TRBJ2-3	.	.	CASSRSGTSTDTQYF	TGTGCCAGCAGTAGGTCCGGGACTAGCACAGATACGCAGTATTTT
TRBV6-5	TRBJ2-5	.	.	CASSSSSLRFFETQYF	TGTGCCAGCAGTTCCAGCAGCCTCAGGTTTTTCGAGACCCAGTACTTC
TRBV5-1	TRBJ2-3	.	once	CASSSRVADTQYF	TGCGCCAGCAGCTCCAGGGTAGCGGATACGCAGTATTTT
TRBV19	TRBJ1-5	TRBD1	.	CASSLDRGSNQPQHF	TGTGCCAGTAGTTTAGACAGGGGGAGCAATCAGCCCCAGCATTTT
TRBV20-1	TRBJ2-1	.	.	CSASSGRQFF	TGCAGTGCTAGCTCCGGGAGGCAGTTCTTC
TRBV19	TRBJ1-1	TRBD1	.	CASSVGTGVRNTEAFF	TGTGCCAGTAGTGTCGGGACAGGGGTCCGGAACACTGAAGCTTTCTTT
TRBV9	TRBJ2-3	TRBD2	.	CASSVVGRYTDTQYF	TGTGCCAGCAGCGTAGTCGGGAGGTACACAGATACGCAGTATTTT
TRBV2	TRBJ2-5	TRBD2	.	CASEASGRYQETQYF	TGTGCCAGCGAGGCTAGCGGAAGGTACCAAGAGACCCAGTACTTC